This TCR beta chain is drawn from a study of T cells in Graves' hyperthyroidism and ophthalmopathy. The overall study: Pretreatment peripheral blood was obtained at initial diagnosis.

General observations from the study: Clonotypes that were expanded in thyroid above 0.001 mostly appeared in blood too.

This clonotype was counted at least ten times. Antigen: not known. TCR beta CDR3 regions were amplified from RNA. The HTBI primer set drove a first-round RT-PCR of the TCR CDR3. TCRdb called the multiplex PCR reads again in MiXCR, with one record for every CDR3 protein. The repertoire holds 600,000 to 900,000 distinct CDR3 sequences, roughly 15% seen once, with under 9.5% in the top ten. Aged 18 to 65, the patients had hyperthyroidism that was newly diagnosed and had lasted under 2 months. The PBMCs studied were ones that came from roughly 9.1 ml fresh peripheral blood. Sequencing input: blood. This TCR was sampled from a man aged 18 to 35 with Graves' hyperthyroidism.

The CDR3 DNA sequence: TGTGCCAGCACGGGACAGGCGAACACTGAAGCTTTCTTT. This codes for CASTGQANTEAFF. The V call is TRBV18, the J call TRBJ1-1; 8 bases match TRBD1. This CDR3 region has 13 residues. Germline V CDR1 and CDR2: KGHSH, LQKENI. V lost 8 bases, J lost 1 base, and 3 bases stayed unmatched. Variable domain in full (rest from reference TRBV18 and TRBJ1-1): NAGVMQNPRHLVRRRGQEARLRCSPMKGHSHVYWYRQLPEEGLKFMVYLQKENIIDESGMPKERFSAEFPKEGPSILRIQQVVRGDSAAYFCASTGQANTEAFFGQGTRLTVV.